This T cell receptor (beta chain) comes out of a study of beta chain features in type 1 diabetes. The CDR3 contains 15 residues. Germline V CDR1 and CDR2: SGDLS, YYNGEE. V lost 4 bases and J lost 2, with 13 bases in between. The whole isolated RNA underwent reverse transcription, so sequencing captured expressed TCRB transcripts. Libraries were prepared by immunoSEQ multiplex PCR; TCRdb keeps only in-frame clonotypes and omits some of them. The table lists 120,000 to 150,000 clones, about 10% of them singletons. It was via CD45RO/CCR7/CD25/CD127/CD95/CD27 that CD4+ naive, central memory, regulatory and stem cell-like memory cells were sorted.

What was sequenced was naive CD4+ T cells from blood. This TCR derives from a young man in good health. The gene calls are TRBV9 and TRBJ1-3, with a tentative D call TRBD1 (5 bases). The chain's CDR3 is CASSSRAGPGNTIYF. Written as DNA, the CDR3 is TGTGCCAGCAGCTCGAGAGCGGGGCCTGGAAACACCATATATTTT.